What follows are 20 T cell receptor beta chains derived from one specimen sequenced in a study of blood T cell repertoires in COVID-19. This table comes from immunoSEQ multiplex PCR, and its TCRdb copy is limited to in-frame clones, with some not included. This sample has around 16,000 clones, with 87% found just once. The sample was peripheral blood. These receptors were obtained from a human donor in a cohort sampled during active COVID-19.

V gene TRBV5-1 combines with J gene TRBJ1-1, with TRBD1 matching over 9 bases. The trim removed 4 bases at V and 0 bases at J, leaving 10 bases unmatched. The CDR3 extends over 17 amino acids. Germline CDR1 is SGHRS and CDR2 is YFSETQ. CDR3 loop: CASSPQWTGVMNTEAFF. The CDR3 region has the DNA TGCGCCAGCAGCCCCCAGTGGACAGGGGTAATGAACACTGAAGCTTTCTTT.

The CDR3 nucleotides read TGTGCCAGCAGCGTAGTGGGACACCACTCTGGGGCCAACGTCCTGACTTTC. Amino acids: CASSVVGHHSGANVLTF. The V and J genes are TRBV9 and TRBJ2-6, with a weak D call TRBD1 (6 bases). V was cut by 0 bases and J by 0 bases, with 10 bases left in between. In germline, CDR1 is SGDLS, CDR2 YYNGEE. This CDR3 comprises 17 residues. The variable domain in full, completed from reference TRBV9 and TRBJ2-6, reads DSGVTQTPKHLITATGQRVTLRCSPRSGDLSVYWYQQSLDQGLQFLIQYYNGEERAKGNILERFSAQQFPDLHSELNLSSLELGDSALYFCASSVVGHHSGANVLTFGAGSRLTVL.

The chain recombines TRBV11-2 with TRBJ2-1, with 10 bases aligning to TRBD2. After removal of 1 base from V and 5 bases from J, the junction contained 8 bases not matched to a gene. CDR3 length: 17 residues. The germline gives CDR1 SGHAT, CDR2 FQNNGV. The CDR3 spells CASSLAPGTSVHNEQFF. The DNA of the CDR3 is TGTGCCAGCAGCTTAGCGCCCGGGACTAGCGTACACAATGAGCAGTTCTTC.

The V call is TRBV6-2 or TRBV6-3, the J call TRBJ2-5, with D unclear. Trimming took 6 bases from V and 5 from J, leaving 7 bases between them. Germline V gene data show CDR1 as MNHEY and CDR2 as SVGEGT. The CDR3 is 11 residues long. CDR3 region: CASSPGETQYF. The CDR3 DNA is TGTGCCAGCAGCCCCGGGGAGACCCAGTACTTC.

The J gene is TRBJ1-1, the V gene TRBV11-2, with a possible D match to TRBD1 (5 bases). Germline loops: CDR1 SGHAT, CDR2 FQNNGV. The V and J ends lost 2 bases and 8 bases respectively, with 27 bases between them. The CDR3 is 18 amino acids. CDR3 loop: CASSLYPDHRPLHGEAFF. CDR3 bases: TGTGCCAGCAGCTTATATCCGGATCACAGGCCCCTACACGGGGAAGCTTTCTTT.

The gene calls are TRBV4-3 and TRBJ2-7, with 8 bases aligning to TRBD1. The germline V gene has CDR1 LGHNA and CDR2 YSLEER. Losses at the gene ends were 0 bases for V and 4 bases for J; bases not matched to a gene: 11. The length of the CDR3 is 17 residues. This CDR3 is CASSQDLIWTGRYEQYF. The CDR3 DNA sequence: TGCGCCAGCAGCCAAGATCTGATCTGGACAGGGAGGTACGAGCAGTACTTC.

The J gene is TRBJ2-3, the V gene TRBV27, with 12 bases lining up with TRBD2. Germline loops: CDR1 MNHEY, CDR2 SMNVEV (reference sequence). The CDR3 length is 17 residues. The junction had 10 bases not matched to a gene; V was cut back by 4 bases and J by 5 bases. The CDR3 DNA is TGTGCCAGCAGTTGGCCTAGCGGGGGGGCAGGTATAGATACGCAGTATTTT. As protein: CASSWPSGGAGIDTQYF.

The chain has TRBV12-3 or TRBV12-4 and TRBJ2-5; TRBD2 agrees at 7 bases. V gave up 4 bases and J gave up 5 bases; unmatched junction bases: 1. There are 12 residues in the CDR3. CDR3 sequence (DNA): TGTGCCAGCAGTTGGACTAGGGAGACCCAGTACTTC. This encodes CASSWTRETQYF.

This clone has more than one count but fewer than ten. The rearrangement uses TRBV25-1 and TRBJ2-1; TRBD2 aligns across 7 bases. CDR1 MGHDK and CDR2 SYGVNS come from the germline V gene. This CDR3 has 14 amino acids. Trimming cost V 10 bases and J 8 bases; bases outside gene matches: 14. CDR3 in DNA: TGTGCCATCTTTGGGGGGGTCTCCACCGATGAGCAGTTCTTC. Protein: CAIFGGVSTDEQFF.

V usage is TRBV6-2 or TRBV6-3 and J usage is TRBJ2-4, with a weak D call TRBD1 (5 bases). The CDR3 length is 18 residues. The ends were cut back, 2 bases at V and 0 bases at J, with 17 bases in the middle. The germline gives CDR1 MNHEY, CDR2 SVGEGT. The DNA of the CDR3 is TGTGCCAGCAGTTACGACAGTCGAAATACGCTAGCCAAAAACATTCAGTACTTC. It specifies CASSYDSRNTLAKNIQYF.

The chain uses TRBV14 and TRBJ2-2; perhaps TRBD1 as D (7 bases). Trimming took 4 bases from V and 1 from J, leaving 16 bases between them. This CDR3 comprises 17 residues. Germline values: CDR1 SGHDN, CDR2 FVKESK. The CDR3 reads CASSPLEGAGNTGELFF. The CDR3 coding sequence is TGTGCCAGCAGCCCCCTGGAGGGGGCGGGGAACACCGGGGAGCTGTTTTTT.

J is TRBJ2-7 and V is TRBV5-1; tentative D call: TRBD2 (5 bases). There are 14 residues in the CDR3. Germline CDR1 is SGHRS and CDR2 is YFSETQ. Trimming cost V 0 bases and J 5 bases, with 12 bases left between them. The CDR3 region is CASSLALGSDEQYF. The CDR3 coding sequence is TGCGCCAGCAGCTTGGCCCTGGGTAGCGACGAGCAGTACTTC.

This chain connects TRBV30 to TRBJ1-5; D may be TRBD1 (5 bases). The CDR3 runs to 13 residues. V lost 7 bases and J 1 base, leaving 11 bases between the germline ends. The germline CDR1 and CDR2 sequences are GTSNPN and SVGIG (reference sequence). The CDR3 nucleotides are TGTGCCTCGGCAGGGAAGAGCAATCAGCCCCAGCATTTT. This gives the protein CASAGKSNQPQHF.

The genes are TRBV6-1 and TRBJ2-5; the match to TRBD1 covers 9 bases. The length of the CDR3 is 16 residues. The V gene end was trimmed by 1 base and the J gene end by 5 bases; junction bases not matched to a gene: 8. Per germline, CDR1 MNHNS and CDR2 SASEGT. In nucleotides, the CDR3 is TGTGCCAGCAGTGAAGTCCTCACAGGGGGCTGGGAGACCCAGTACTTC. This translates into CASSEVLTGGWETQYF.

CDR3 in DNA: TGTGCCAGTAACGGACAGGGGGCGTGGGTTGCCGGCTACACCTTC. It is translated as CASNGQGAWVAGYTF. The chain combines TRBV19 with TRBJ1-2, with 11 positions matching TRBD1. The germline V gene encodes CDR1 LNHDA and CDR2 SQIVND (reference sequence). The CDR3 loop spans 15 amino acids. V was pared by 7 bases and J by 8 bases, with 12 bases of the junction left unmatched. The complete variable domain, with remaining parts taken from reference TRBV19 and TRBJ1-2, reads DGGITQSPKYLFRKEGQNVTLSCEQNLNHDAMYWYRQDPGQGLRLIYYSQIVNDFQKGDIAEGYSVSREKKESFPLTVTSAQKNPTAFYLCASNGQGAWVAGYTFGSGTRLTVV.

V usage is TRBV6-5 and J usage is TRBJ2-1; D may be TRBD2 (6 bases). V was shortened by 8 bases and J by 4 bases, with 15 bases between the two germline ends. Per germline, CDR1 MNHEY and CDR2 SVGAGI. This CDR3 region has 14 residues. The CDR3 nucleotides are TGTGCCAGCGCGGGAACCGCAGGATACAATGAGCAGTTCTTC. This sequence encodes CASAGTAGYNEQFF.

This clone has just a few counts. V is TRBV30 and J is TRBJ2-7, with D unresolved. This CDR3 comprises 12 residues. The germline V gene encodes CDR1 GTSNPN and CDR2 SVGIG (reference sequence). Trimming cost V 2 bases and J 6 bases, with 11 bases left between them. CDR3 sequence: CAWSPGAGEQYF. The CDR3 bases are TGTGCCTGGAGTCCCGGAGCCGGCGAGCAGTACTTC.

A few counts support this clone. The rearrangement uses TRBV5-6 and TRBJ2-2, with 10 bases aligning to TRBD1. The CDR3 totals 15 residues. Germline V gene sequence: CDR1 SGHDT, CDR2 YYEEEE. V dropped 0 bases and J dropped 4; count of bases not matched to a gene: 0. CDR3 in amino acids: CASSLGTGGTGELFF. The CDR3 coding sequence is TGTGCCAGCAGCTTGGGGACAGGGGGCACCGGGGAGCTGTTTTTT.

The chain combines TRBV3-1 (or the pseudogene TRBV3-2) with TRBJ1-3; 8 bases match TRBD1. The germline V gene has CDR1 LGHDT and CDR2 YNNKEL (reference sequence). Trimming cost V 4 bases and J 2 bases; bases outside gene matches: 1. The CDR3 consists of 14 residues. The CDR3 nucleotides are TGTGCCAGCAGCCCACAGGGGGCTGGAAACACCATATATTTT. This gives the protein CASSPQGAGNTIYF.

This rearrangement joins TRBV7-9 to TRBJ2-1; 12 bases map to TRBD1. With V trimmed by 4 bases and J by 9 bases, 4 bases remained unmatched. The CDR3 sequence is 14 residues long. Germline V gene lookup returns CDR1 SEHNR and CDR2 FQNEAQ (reference sequence). CDR3 region: CASSYGTGGLEQFF. The CDR3 region has the DNA TGTGCCAGCAGCTATGGGACAGGGGGCCTTGAGCAGTTCTTC.